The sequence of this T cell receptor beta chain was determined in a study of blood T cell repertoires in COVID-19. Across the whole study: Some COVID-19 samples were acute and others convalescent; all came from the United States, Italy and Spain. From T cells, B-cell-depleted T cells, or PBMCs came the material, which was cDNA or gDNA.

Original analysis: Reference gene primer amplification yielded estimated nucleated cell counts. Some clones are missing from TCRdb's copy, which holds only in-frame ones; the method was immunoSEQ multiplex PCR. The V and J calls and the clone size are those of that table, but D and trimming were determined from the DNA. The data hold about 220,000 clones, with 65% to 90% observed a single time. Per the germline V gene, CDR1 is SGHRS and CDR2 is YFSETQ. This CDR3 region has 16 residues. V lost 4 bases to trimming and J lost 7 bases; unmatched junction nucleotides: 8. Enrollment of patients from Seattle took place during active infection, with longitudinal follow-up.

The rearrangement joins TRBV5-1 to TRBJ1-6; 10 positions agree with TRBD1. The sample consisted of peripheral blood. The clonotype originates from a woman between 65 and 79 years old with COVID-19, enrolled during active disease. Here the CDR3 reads CASSQGTGDLNSPLHF. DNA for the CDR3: TGCGCCAGCAGCCAGGGGACAGGGGATTTGAATTCACCCCTCCACTTT. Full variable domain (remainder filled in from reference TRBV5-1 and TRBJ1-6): KAGVTQTPRYLIKTRGQQVTLSCSPISGHRSVSWYQQTPGQGLQFLFEYFSETQRNKGNFPGRFSGRQFSNSRSEMNVSTLELGDSALYLCASSQGTGDLNSPLHFGNGTRLTVT.